Below are 8 T cell receptor beta chains sequenced from a single sample in a study of cytomegalovirus exposure and HLA in healthy donors. PCR involved 60 Vbeta and 13 Jbeta primers. Generated by immunoSEQ multiplex PCR, the TCRdb table keeps only in-frame clones and is missing some. The table has about 120,000 clones, 80% seen once. The sample consisted of PBMCs. These receptors originate from a female donor in good health and CMV-seropositive.

The chain combines TRBV7-2 with TRBJ1-5; no reliable D call. CDR3 length equals 14 residues. Trimming stripped 1 base from V and 2 bases from J, with 6 bases between. Per germline, CDR1 SGHTA and CDR2 FQGNSA. This CDR3 is CASSLVYRNQPQHF. Written as DNA, the CDR3 is TGTGCCAGCAGCTTAGTTTATCGCAATCAGCCCCAGCATTTT.

The table lists this clone with a count of one. V and J are TRBV30 and TRBJ1-1; D is unclear. Looked up from germline, CDR1 is GTSNPN and CDR2 is SVGIG (reference sequence). Trimming left V 4 bases short and J 4 bases short, with 13 bases between. This CDR3 contains 13 residues. CDR3 protein: CAWKPSRSTEAFF. The CDR3 region has the DNA TGTGCCTGGAAGCCTTCAAGGAGCACTGAAGCTTTCTTT.

The rearrangement links TRBV7-3 to TRBJ1-1; tentatively, D is TRBD1 (5 bases). This CDR3 region has 15 residues. Germline assignment: CDR1 SGHTA and CDR2 FQGTGA. The ends were cut back, 3 bases at V and 0 bases at J, with 11 bases in the middle. In DNA form, the CDR3 reads TGTGCCAGCAGCTTGTCCCCAGGGATGAACACTGAAGCTTTCTTT. Its translation: CASSLSPGMNTEAFF.

CDR3 sequence (DNA): TGTGCCAGCAGCCTTAGACACCTTGAAGCTTTCTTT. The encoded protein is CASSLRHLEAFF. The chain carries TRBV11-2 and TRBJ1-1; D not resolved. The CDR3 runs to 12 residues. Germline V gives CDR1 SGHAT, CDR2 FQNNGV. V was cut by 5 bases and J by 7 bases, with 11 bases left in between.

This chain connects TRBV4-1 to TRBJ1-4; D perhaps matches TRBD1 (5 bases). The germline V and J ends were trimmed by 1 base and 6 bases, with 15 bases remaining between them. The CDR3 loop spans 16 amino acids. Per germline, CDR1 MGHRA and CDR2 YSYEKL. Here the CDR3 reads CASSQGTAGIDEKLFF. As DNA, the CDR3 is TGCGCCAGCAGCCAAGGAACGGCAGGGATTGATGAAAAACTGTTTTTT.

V gene TRBV9 combines with J gene TRBJ2-2; 10 nucleotides match TRBD1. V gave up 3 bases and J gave up 2 bases; unmatched junction bases: 1. CDR1 and CDR2 from the germline V gene are SGDLS and YYNGEE. The CDR3 sequence is 15 residues long. The CDR3 spells CASSATGGNTGELFF. For the CDR3, the DNA is TGTGCCAGCAGCGCGACAGGGGGCAACACCGGGGAGCTGTTTTTT.

This chain joins TRBV5-8 and TRBJ1-3; TRBD1 aligns across 8 bases. There are 14 residues in the CDR3. Germline V gene data show CDR1 as SGHTS and CDR2 as YDEGEE. The V segment lost 4 bases and the J segment 4 bases; nucleotides outside the gene matches: 4. CDR3 sequence (DNA): TGTGCCAGCAGCCTAGACAGGGGAGGAAACACCATATATTTT. This gives the protein CASSLDRGGNTIYF.

The chain employs TRBV19 and TRBJ1-1; 10 bases agree with TRBD1. The germline V gene encodes CDR1 LNHDA and CDR2 SQIVND (reference sequence). V was clipped by 4 bases and J by 5 bases; unmatched bases: 13. There are 17 residues in the CDR3. CDR3 sequence reads: CASSSYGQGESYTEAFF. The DNA for the CDR3 is TGTGCCAGTAGTAGCTACGGACAGGGGGAAAGTTATACTGAAGCTTTCTTT.